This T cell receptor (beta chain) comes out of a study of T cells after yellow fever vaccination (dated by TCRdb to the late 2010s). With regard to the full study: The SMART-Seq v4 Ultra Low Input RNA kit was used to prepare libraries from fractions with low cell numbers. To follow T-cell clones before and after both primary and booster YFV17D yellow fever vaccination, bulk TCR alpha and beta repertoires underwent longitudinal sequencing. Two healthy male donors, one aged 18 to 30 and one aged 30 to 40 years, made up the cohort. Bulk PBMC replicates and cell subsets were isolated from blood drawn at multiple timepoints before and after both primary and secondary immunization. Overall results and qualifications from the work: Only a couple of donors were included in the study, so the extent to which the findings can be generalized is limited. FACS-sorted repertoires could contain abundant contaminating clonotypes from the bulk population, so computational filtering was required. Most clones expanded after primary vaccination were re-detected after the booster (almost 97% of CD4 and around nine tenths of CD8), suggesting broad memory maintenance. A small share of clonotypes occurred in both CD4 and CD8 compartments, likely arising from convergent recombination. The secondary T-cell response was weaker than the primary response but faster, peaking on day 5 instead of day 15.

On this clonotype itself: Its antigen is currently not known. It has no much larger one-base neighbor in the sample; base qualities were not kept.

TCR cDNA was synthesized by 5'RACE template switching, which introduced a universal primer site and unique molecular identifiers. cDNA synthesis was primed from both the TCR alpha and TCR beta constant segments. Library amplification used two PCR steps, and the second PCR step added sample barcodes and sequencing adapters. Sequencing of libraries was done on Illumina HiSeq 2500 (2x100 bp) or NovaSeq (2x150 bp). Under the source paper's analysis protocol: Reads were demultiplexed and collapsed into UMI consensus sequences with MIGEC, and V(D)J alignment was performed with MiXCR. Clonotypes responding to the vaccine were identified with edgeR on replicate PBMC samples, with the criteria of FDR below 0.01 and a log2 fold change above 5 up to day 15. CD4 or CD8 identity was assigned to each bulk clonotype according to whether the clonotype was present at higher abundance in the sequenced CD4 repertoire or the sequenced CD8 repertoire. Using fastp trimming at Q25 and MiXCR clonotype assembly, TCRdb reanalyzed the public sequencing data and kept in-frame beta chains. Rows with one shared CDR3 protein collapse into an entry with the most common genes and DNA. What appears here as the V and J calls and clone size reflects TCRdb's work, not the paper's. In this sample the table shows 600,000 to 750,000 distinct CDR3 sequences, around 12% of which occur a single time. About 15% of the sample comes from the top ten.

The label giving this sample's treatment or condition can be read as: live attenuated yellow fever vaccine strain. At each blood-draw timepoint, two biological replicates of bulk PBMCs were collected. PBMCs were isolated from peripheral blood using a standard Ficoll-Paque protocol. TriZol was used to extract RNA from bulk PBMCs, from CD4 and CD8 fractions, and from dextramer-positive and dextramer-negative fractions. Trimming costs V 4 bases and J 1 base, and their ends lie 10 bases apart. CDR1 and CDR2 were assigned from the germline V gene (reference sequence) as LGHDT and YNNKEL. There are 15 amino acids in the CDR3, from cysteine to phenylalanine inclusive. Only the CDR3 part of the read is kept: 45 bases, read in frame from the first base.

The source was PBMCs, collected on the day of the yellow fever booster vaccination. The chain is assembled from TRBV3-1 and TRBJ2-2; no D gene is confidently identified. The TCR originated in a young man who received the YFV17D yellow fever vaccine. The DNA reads TGTGCCAGCAGCCCCCTCGTGATGAACACCGGGGAGCTGTTTTTT. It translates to CASSPLVMNTGELFF.